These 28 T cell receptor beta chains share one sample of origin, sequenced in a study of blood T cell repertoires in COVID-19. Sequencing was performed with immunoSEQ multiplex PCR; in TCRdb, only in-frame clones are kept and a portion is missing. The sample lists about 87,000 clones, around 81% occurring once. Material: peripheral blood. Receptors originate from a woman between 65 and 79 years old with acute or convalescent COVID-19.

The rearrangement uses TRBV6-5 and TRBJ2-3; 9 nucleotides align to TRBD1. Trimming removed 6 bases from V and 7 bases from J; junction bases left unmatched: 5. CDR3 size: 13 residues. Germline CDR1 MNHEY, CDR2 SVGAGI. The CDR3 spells CASRLTGGNTQYF. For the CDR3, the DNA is TGTGCCAGCAGGCTGACAGGGGGAAATACGCAGTATTTT.

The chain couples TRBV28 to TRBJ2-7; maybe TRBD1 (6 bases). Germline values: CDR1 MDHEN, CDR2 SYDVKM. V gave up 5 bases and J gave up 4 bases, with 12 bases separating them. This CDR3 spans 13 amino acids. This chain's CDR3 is CASSQGTPYEQYF. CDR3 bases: TGTGCCAGCAGTCAAGGGACACCTTACGAGCAGTACTTC. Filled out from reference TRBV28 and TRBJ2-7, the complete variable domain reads DVKVTQSSRYLVKRTGEKVFLECVQDMDHENMFWYRQDPGLGLRLIYFSYDVKMKEKGDIPEGYSVSREKKERFSLILESASTNQTSMYLCASSQGTPYEQYFGPGTRLTVT.

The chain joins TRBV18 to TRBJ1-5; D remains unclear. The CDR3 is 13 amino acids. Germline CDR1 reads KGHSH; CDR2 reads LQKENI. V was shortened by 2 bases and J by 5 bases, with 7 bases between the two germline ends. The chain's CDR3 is CASSPIGDQPQHF. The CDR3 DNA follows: TGTGCCAGCTCACCAATAGGAGATCAGCCCCAGCATTTT.

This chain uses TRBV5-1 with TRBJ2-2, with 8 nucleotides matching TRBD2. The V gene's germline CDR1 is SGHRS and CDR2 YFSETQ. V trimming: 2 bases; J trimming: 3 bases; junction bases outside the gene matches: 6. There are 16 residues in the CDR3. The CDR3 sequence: CASSFGRGAYTGELFF. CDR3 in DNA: TGCGCCAGCAGCTTCGGGCGGGGGGCATACACCGGGGAGCTGTTTTTT.

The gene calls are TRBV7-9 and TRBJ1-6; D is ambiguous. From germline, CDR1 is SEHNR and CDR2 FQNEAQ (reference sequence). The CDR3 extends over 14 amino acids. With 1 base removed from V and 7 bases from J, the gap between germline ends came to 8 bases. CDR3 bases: TGTGCCAGCAGCTTAGGACACCCCAATTCACCCCTCCACTTT. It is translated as CASSLGHPNSPLHF.

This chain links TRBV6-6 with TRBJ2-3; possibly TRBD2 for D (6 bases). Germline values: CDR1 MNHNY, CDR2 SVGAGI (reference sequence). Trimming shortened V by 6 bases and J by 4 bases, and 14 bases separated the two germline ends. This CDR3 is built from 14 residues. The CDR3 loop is CASRDEAGSDTQYF. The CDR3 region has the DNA TGTGCCAGCAGGGATGAAGCGGGTTCAGATACGCAGTATTTT.

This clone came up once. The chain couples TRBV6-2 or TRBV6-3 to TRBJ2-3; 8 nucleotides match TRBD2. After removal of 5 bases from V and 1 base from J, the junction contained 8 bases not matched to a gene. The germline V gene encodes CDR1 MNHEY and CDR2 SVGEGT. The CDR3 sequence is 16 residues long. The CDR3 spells CASSRGGGFGTDTQYF. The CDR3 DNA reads TGTGCCAGCAGTAGGGGCGGGGGGTTCGGCACAGATACGCAGTATTTT.

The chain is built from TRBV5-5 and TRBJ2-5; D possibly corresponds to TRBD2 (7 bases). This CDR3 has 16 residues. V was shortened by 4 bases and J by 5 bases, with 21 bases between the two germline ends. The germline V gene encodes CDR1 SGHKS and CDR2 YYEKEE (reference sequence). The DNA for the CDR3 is TGTGCCAGCAGCCCCTGGGGGGGGGCGGTAGAGGAGACCCAGTACTTC. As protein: CASSPWGGAVEETQYF.

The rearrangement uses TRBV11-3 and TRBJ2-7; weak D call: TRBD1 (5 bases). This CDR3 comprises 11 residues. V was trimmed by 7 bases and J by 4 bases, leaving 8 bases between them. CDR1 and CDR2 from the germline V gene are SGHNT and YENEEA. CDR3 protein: CASTRDYEQYF. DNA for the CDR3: TGTGCCAGCACCAGGGATTACGAGCAGTACTTC.

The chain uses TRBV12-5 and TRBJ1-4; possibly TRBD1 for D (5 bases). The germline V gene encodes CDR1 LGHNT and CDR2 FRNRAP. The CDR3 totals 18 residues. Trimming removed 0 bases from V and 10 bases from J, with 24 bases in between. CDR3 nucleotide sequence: TGTGCTAGTGGTTTGGTACTCTGGTTTGCGGCGGGACCGACAAAACTGTTTTTT. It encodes CASGLVLWFAAGPTKLFF.

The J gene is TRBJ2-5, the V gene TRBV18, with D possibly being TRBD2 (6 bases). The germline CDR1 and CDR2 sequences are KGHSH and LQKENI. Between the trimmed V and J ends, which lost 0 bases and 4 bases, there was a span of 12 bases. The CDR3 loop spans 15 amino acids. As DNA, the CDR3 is TGTGCCAGCTCACCACCGGGCGGGGCGGGAGAGACCCAGTACTTC. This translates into CASSPPGGAGETQYF.

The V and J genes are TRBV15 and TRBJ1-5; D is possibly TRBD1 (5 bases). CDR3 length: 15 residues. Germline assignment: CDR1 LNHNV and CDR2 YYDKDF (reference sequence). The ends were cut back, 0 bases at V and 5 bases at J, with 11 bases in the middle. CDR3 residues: CATSRDQGNYQPQHF. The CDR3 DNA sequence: TGTGCCACCAGCAGAGATCAGGGTAACTATCAGCCCCAGCATTTT. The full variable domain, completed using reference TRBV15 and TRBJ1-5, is DAMVIQNPRYQVTQFGKPVTLSCSQTLNHNVMYWYQQKSSQAPKLLFHYYDKDFNNEADTPDNFQSRRPNTSFCFLDIRSPGLGDTAMYLCATSRDQGNYQPQHFGDGTRLSIL.

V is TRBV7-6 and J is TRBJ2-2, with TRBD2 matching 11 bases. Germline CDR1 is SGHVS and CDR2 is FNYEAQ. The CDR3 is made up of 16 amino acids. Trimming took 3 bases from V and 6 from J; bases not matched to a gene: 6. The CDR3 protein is CASSFLAGGPPGELFF. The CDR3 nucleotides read TGTGCCAGCAGCTTTTTAGCGGGGGGGCCCCCCGGGGAGCTGTTTTTT. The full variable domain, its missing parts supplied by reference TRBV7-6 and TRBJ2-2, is GAGVSQSPRYKVTKRGQDVALRCDPISGHVSLYWYRQALGQGPEFLTYFNYEAQQDKSGLPNDRFSAERPEGSISTLTIQRTEQRDSAMYRCASSFLAGGPPGELFFGEGSRLTVL.

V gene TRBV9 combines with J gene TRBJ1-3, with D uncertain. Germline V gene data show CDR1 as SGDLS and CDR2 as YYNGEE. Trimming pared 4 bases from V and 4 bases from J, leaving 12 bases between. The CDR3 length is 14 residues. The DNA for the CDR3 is TGTGCCAGCAGCCCCGGTCGAGAGGGAAACACCATATATTTT. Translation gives CASSPGREGNTIYF.

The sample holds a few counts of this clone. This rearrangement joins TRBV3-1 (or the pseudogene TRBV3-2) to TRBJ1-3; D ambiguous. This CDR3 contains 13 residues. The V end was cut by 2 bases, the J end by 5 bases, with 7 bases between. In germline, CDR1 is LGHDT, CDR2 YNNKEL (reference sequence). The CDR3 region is CASSQTDRNTIYF. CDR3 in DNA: TGTGCCAGCAGCCAAACAGACAGAAACACCATATATTTT.

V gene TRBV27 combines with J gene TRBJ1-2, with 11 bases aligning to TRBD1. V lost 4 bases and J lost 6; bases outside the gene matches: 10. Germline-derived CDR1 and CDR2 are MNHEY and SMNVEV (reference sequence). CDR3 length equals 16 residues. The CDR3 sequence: CASSWGPGQGGDGYTF. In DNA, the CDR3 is TGTGCCAGCAGTTGGGGGCCGGGACAGGGGGGGGATGGCTACACCTTC.

CDR3 sequence reads: CASSPALNTEAFF. The CDR3 DNA reads TGTGCCAGCAGCCCAGCGTTGAACACTGAAGCTTTCTTT. J is TRBJ1-1 and V is TRBV4-2; no firm D call. CDR1 is LGHNA, CDR2 YNFKEQ, per germline. The CDR3 extends over 13 amino acids. Trimming cost V 4 bases and J 0 bases, with 6 bases left between them.

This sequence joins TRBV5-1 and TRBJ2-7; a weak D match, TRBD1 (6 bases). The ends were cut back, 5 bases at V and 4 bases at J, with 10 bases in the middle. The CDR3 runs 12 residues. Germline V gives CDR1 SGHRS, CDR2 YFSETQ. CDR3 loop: CASSSTGYEQYF. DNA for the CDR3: TGCGCCAGCAGTTCTACAGGGTACGAGCAGTACTTC.

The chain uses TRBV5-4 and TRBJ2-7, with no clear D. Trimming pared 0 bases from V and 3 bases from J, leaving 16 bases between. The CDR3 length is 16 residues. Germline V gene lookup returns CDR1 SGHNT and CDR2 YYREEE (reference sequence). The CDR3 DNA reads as TGTGCCAGCAGCTTGGATCTGTCACAGCTGATCTACGAGCAGTACTTC. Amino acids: CASSLDLSQLIYEQYF.

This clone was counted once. CDR3: CASSADPGTDSGNTIYF. DNA of the CDR3: TGTGCCAGCAGCGCTGACCCCGGGACAGACTCTGGAAACACCATATATTTT. V is TRBV5-6 and J is TRBJ1-3; 7 nucleotides line up with TRBD1. The CDR3 runs 17 residues. The V and J ends lost 4 bases and 0 bases, in that order; junction bases with no gene match: 10. CDR1 SGHDT and CDR2 YYEEEE come from the germline V gene.

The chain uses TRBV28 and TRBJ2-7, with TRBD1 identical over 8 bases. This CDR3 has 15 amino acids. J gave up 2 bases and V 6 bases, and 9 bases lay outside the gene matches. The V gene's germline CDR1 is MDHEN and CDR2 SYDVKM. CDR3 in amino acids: CASSSSGGAAYEQYF. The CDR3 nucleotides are TGTGCCAGCAGCTCCTCAGGGGGCGCAGCCTACGAGCAGTACTTC.

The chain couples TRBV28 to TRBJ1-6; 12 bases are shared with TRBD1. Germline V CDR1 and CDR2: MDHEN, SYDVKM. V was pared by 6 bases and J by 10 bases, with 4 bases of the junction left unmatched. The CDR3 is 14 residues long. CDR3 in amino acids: CASRVGTGGSPLHF. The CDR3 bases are TGTGCCAGCAGGGTCGGGACAGGGGGCTCACCCCTCCACTTT.

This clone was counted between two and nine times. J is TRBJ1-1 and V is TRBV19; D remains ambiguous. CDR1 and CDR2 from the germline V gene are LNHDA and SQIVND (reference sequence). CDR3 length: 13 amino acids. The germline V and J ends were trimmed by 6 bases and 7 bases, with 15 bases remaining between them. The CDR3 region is CASRKRELNEAFF. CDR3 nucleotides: TGTGCCAGTAGAAAACGGGAGCTAAATGAAGCTTTCTTT.

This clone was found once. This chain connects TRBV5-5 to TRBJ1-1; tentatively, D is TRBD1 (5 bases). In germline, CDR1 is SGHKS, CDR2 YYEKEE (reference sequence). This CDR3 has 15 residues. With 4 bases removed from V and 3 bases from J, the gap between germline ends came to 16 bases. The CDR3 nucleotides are TGTGCCAGCAGCCTCTTCTTAGGGGCTGACACTGAAGCTTTCTTT. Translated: CASSLFLGADTEAFF.

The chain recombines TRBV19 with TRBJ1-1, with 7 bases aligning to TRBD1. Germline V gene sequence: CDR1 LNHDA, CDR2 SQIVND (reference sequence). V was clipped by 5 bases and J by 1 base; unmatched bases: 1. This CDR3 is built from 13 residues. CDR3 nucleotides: TGTGCCAGTAGTCGGACAGGGAACACTGAAGCTTTCTTT. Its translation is CASSRTGNTEAFF.

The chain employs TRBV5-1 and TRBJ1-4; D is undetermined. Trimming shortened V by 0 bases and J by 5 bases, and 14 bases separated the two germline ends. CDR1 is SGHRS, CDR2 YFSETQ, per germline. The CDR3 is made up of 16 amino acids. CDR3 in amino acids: CASSLGQLTANEKLFF. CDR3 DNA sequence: TGCGCCAGCAGCTTGGGGCAACTAACGGCGAATGAAAAACTGTTTTTT.

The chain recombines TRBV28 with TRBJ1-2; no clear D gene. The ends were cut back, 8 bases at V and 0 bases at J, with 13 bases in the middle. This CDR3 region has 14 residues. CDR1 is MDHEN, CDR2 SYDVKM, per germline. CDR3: CASGETPPNYGYTF. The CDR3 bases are TGTGCCAGCGGGGAGACCCCTCCTAACTATGGCTACACCTTC.

The CDR3 is CASSTGLGQPQHF. The CDR3 region has the DNA TGTGCCAGCAGTACGGGACTGGGACAGCCCCAGCATTTT. The rearrangement links TRBV6-5 to TRBJ1-5; TRBD1 might be the D (5 bases). Germline loops: CDR1 MNHEY, CDR2 SVGAGI. The V and J ends lost 5 bases and 7 bases respectively, with 12 bases between them. The CDR3 has 13 amino acids.